The 21 T cell receptor beta chains below all came from one sample that was sequenced in a study of T-cell memory formation after mild COVID-19. TCRdb called the 5' RACE reads again in MiXCR, with one record for every CDR3 protein. Of tens of thousands of distinct CDR3 sequences listed, roughly 6.1% are singletons. The sequenced material came from PBMCs or a T cell subset sorted from them (not recorded which). All receptors derive from an adult who had mild COVID-19 (a few samples of this study predate the infection). Cell type and time point are not known.

There are many counts of this clonotype. The chain has TRBV7-2 and TRBJ1-5; 8 bases fit TRBD1. Germline CDR1 is SGHTA and CDR2 is FQGNSA. This CDR3 is built from 15 residues. Trimming cost V 2 bases and J 2 bases; bases outside gene matches: 2. The chain's CDR3 is CASSLQGAGNQPQHF. The DNA of the CDR3 is TGTGCCAGCAGCTTACAGGGGGCGGGCAATCAGCCCCAGCATTTT. Combining the CDR3 with reference TRBV7-2 and TRBJ1-5 gives the whole variable domain GAGVSQSPSNKVTEKGKDVELRCDPISGHTALYWYRQSLGQGLEFLIYFQGNSAPDKSGLPSDRFSAERTGGSVSTLTIQRTQQEDSAVYLCASSLQGAGNQPQHFGDGTRLSIL.

This clonotype has a count of ten or more. V usage is TRBV29-1 and J usage is TRBJ2-7; 12 bases agree with TRBD2. This CDR3 contains 15 residues. CDR1 SQVTM and CDR2 ANQGSEA come from the germline V gene. J lost 4 bases, V lost 2 bases, and 6 bases had no gene match. CDR3 DNA: TGCAGCGTTGAAAAGACTAGCGGGAGAATATACGAGCAGTACTTC. Translating it yields CSVEKTSGRIYEQYF.

The J gene is TRBJ1-3, the V gene TRBV3-1; D gene uncertain. Trimming pared 1 base from V and 4 bases from J, leaving 5 bases between. The CDR3 has 13 residues. Germline-derived CDR1 and CDR2 are LGHDT and YNNKEL (reference sequence). This chain's CDR3 is CASSQVTGNTIYF. Here the CDR3 DNA reads TGTGCCAGCAGCCAAGTAACCGGAAACACCATATATTTT.

This clonotype was seen more than once but under ten times. This chain links TRBV24-1 with TRBJ2-2; D remains unclear. CDR1 and CDR2 (germline): KGHDR, SFDVKD. Trimming removed 4 bases from V and 7 bases from J, with 9 bases in between. CDR3 length equals 13 residues. CDR3 nucleotides: TGTGCCACCAGTGACCCCACGCACGGGGAGCTGTTTTTT. It specifies CATSDPTHGELFF.

This clonotype came up a few times. Here the CDR3 DNA reads TGTGCCAGCAATGAGGCGGGGGGCTATGGCTACACCTTC. Protein: CASNEAGGYGYTF. The chain has TRBV6-1 and TRBJ1-2; D is possibly TRBD1 (5 bases). V was clipped by 7 bases and J by 4 bases, with 13 bases between them. This CDR3 has 13 residues. The germline CDR1 and CDR2 sequences are MNHNS and SASEGT.

This clonotype has at least ten counts. The chain couples TRBV7-2 to TRBJ1-2; 8 nucleotides align to TRBD1. The germline gives CDR1 SGHTA, CDR2 FQGNSA. The CDR3 covers 19 residues. After removal of 2 bases from V and 3 bases from J, the junction contained 17 bases not matched to a gene. CDR3 residues: CASSLSAHVAGGVHYGYTF. In DNA form, the CDR3 reads TGTGCCAGCAGCTTAAGCGCCCATGTGGCAGGGGGCGTTCACTATGGCTACACCTTC.

The chain joins TRBV7-9 to TRBJ1-2, with D hard to call. CDR3 size: 12 residues. Per the germline V gene, CDR1 is SEHNR and CDR2 is FQNEAQ (reference sequence). The V and J ends lost 5 bases and 5 bases respectively, with 9 bases between them. The CDR3 DNA is TGTGCCAGCAGCCCAGCACGGTATGGCTACACCTTC. It encodes CASSPARYGYTF.

This clonotype was counted ten times or more. The chain uses TRBV18 and TRBJ2-2, with 7 bases that match TRBD1. V was pared by 2 bases and J by 6 bases, with 3 bases of the junction left unmatched. This CDR3 has 14 residues. CDR1 is KGHSH and CDR2 is LQKENI in the germline V gene. CDR3 sequence: CASSPATGSGELFF. In DNA, the CDR3 is TGTGCCAGCTCACCAGCGACAGGGTCCGGGGAGCTGTTTTTT.

The J gene is TRBJ1-4, the V gene TRBV28, with 8 bases aligning to TRBD1. Germline V gene sequence: CDR1 MDHEN, CDR2 SYDVKM. J was trimmed by 0 bases and V by 6 bases; bases with no gene match: 6. This CDR3 spans 16 amino acids. CDR3 protein: CASRTGQAATNEKLFF. The CDR3 region has the DNA TGTGCCAGCAGAACGGGACAGGCCGCAACTAATGAAAAACTGTTTTTT.

This clonotype turned up a few times. The chain uses TRBV18 and TRBJ2-1; the D call may be TRBD1 or TRBD2 (8 bases each). CDR1 is KGHSH and CDR2 is LQKENI in the germline V gene. The ends were cut back, 3 bases at V and 7 bases at J, with 28 bases in the middle. The CDR3 consists of 19 residues. The CDR3 region is CASSPGQGREFSGINEQFF. The CDR3 nucleotides are TGTGCCAGCTCACCCGGACAGGGAAGGGAGTTTAGCGGGATTAATGAGCAGTTCTTC.

Many counts were recorded for this clonotype. V and J are TRBV10-3 and TRBJ1-2; 7 bases are a match to TRBD1. The germline V gene encodes CDR1 ENHRY and CDR2 SYGVKD. This CDR3 has 14 amino acids. Trimming at V came to 5 bases and at J to 0 bases, leaving 3 bases not matched to a gene. The CDR3 loop reads CAISRDSTNYGYTF. The CDR3 nucleotides are TGTGCCATCAGTAGGGACAGCACTAACTATGGCTACACCTTC.

CDR3 residues: CASSLSGSSYNEQFF. CDR3 bases: TGTGCCAGCAGCCTTAGCGGGAGCTCCTACAATGAGCAGTTCTTC. The chain uses TRBV7-2 and TRBJ2-1; TRBD2 aligns across 9 bases. CDR1 and CDR2 (germline): SGHTA, FQGNSA. V dropped 5 bases and J dropped 0; count of bases not matched to a gene: 2. The CDR3 length is 15 residues.

At least ten counts were recorded for this clonotype. V is TRBV6-6 and J is TRBJ2-5, with unresolved D. The CDR3 has 14 residues. Looked up from germline, CDR1 is MNHNY and CDR2 is SVGAGI (reference sequence). The ends were cut back, 5 bases at V and 7 bases at J, with 17 bases in the middle. The CDR3 reads CASSEMGGPGTQYF. The CDR3 DNA sequence: TGTGCCAGCAGTGAGATGGGTGGCCCCGGGACCCAGTACTTC.

The sample holds a few counts of this clonotype. This sequence joins TRBV7-8 and TRBJ1-5, with 10 bases aligning to TRBD1. V lost 5 bases and J lost 2; bases outside the gene matches: 0. The CDR3 has 14 amino acids. From germline, CDR1 is SGHVS and CDR2 FQNEAQ. The CDR3 DNA reads TGTGCCAGCAGCGGGACAGGGGGCAATCAGCCCCAGCATTTT. Its protein product is CASSGTGGNQPQHF.

This sequence joins TRBV28 and TRBJ1-1; D is possibly TRBD1 (5 bases). This CDR3 is built from 12 residues. CDR1 is MDHEN, CDR2 SYDVKM, per germline. The CDR3 DNA follows: TGTGTCGTGGGGGAATCACGGACTGAAGCTTTCTTT. Its translation is CVVGESRTEAFF. The full variable domain, its missing parts supplied by reference TRBV28 and TRBJ1-1, is DVKVTQSSRYLVKRTGEKVFLECVQDMDHENMFWYRQDPGLGLRLIYFSYDVKMKEKGDIPEGYSVSREKKERFSLILESASTNQTSMYLCVVGESRTEAFFGQGTRLTVV.

This clonotype appeared many times. The chain carries TRBV7-2 and TRBJ2-7; weak D call: TRBD1 (5 bases). Germline CDR1 and CDR2: SGHTA and FQGNSA. The CDR3 covers 15 residues. V shed 3 bases and J shed 1 base, with 13 bases lying between them. CDR3 sequence reads: CASSFSARDSYEQYF. The CDR3 coding sequence is TGTGCCAGCAGCTTTTCCGCCAGGGATTCCTACGAGCAGTACTTC.

This clonotype was detected many times. The chain has TRBV12-3 or TRBV12-4 and TRBJ2-2, with TRBD2 matching 13 bases. Germline trimming cut 6 bases from V and 5 bases from J; bases unmatched to any gene: 3. The CDR3 is 15 residues long. CDR3 amino acids: CASRLAGGWTGELFF. CDR3 in DNA: TGTGCCAGCAGACTAGCGGGAGGGTGGACCGGGGAGCTGTTTTTT.

This clonotype was seen many times. The chain is built from TRBV12-3 or TRBV12-4 and TRBJ1-3; no clear D gene. This CDR3 is built from 16 residues. V was clipped by 0 bases and J by 0 bases, with 9 bases between them. The CDR3 protein is CASSLAGPISGNTIYF. CDR3 in DNA: TGTGCCAGCAGTTTAGCAGGTCCCATCTCTGGAAACACCATATATTTT.

The genes are TRBV10-3 and TRBJ1-2; D is perhaps TRBD1 (5 bases). CDR3 length equals 14 residues. The germline V and J ends were trimmed by 0 bases and 8 bases, with 13 bases remaining between them. Germline V gene data show CDR1 as ENHRY and CDR2 as SYGVKD. CDR3 nucleotide sequence: TGTGCCATCAGTGAGTCTTTGATCAGGGCCGGCTACACCTTC. Translating gives CAISESLIRAGYTF.

This clonotype occurred a few times. The chain joins TRBV5-1 to TRBJ2-1; 8 bases match TRBD2. In germline, CDR1 is SGHRS, CDR2 YFSETQ. The CDR3 contains 14 residues. With V trimmed by 4 bases and J by 1 base, 1 base remained unmatched. The CDR3 coding sequence is TGCGCCAGCAGCCGGGGGGGGTCCTACAATGAGCAGTTCTTC. Its protein product is CASSRGGSYNEQFF. Using reference TRBV5-1 and TRBJ2-1 for the parts outside the CDR3, the full variable domain is KAGVTQTPRYLIKTRGQQVTLSCSPISGHRSVSWYQQTPGQGLQFLFEYFSETQRNKGNFPGRFSGRQFSNSRSEMNVSTLELGDSALYLCASSRGGSYNEQFFGPGTRLTVL.

There are many counts of this clonotype. The gene calls are TRBV4-3 and TRBJ2-5; 8 positions match TRBD1. From germline, CDR1 is LGHNA and CDR2 YSLEER. Trimming removed 4 bases from V and 1 base from J; junction bases left unmatched: 5. This CDR3 region has 15 residues. The CDR3 region is CASSPRTGSQETQYF. The DNA for the CDR3 is TGCGCCAGCAGCCCTAGGACAGGGTCCCAAGAGACCCAGTACTTC.